In this sample, the clone carrying this T cell receptor beta chain turned up many times. This CDR3 contains 12 residues. Germline loops: CDR1 SGHTS, CDR2 YDEGEE. The V and J ends lost 9 bases and 0 bases respectively, with 7 bases between them. The sample comes from a study of early T cells in non-severe SARS-CoV-2 infection. On the study more broadly: Sequencing of bulk RNA from unsorted whole blood was done, without chain pairing.

Tagging with unique molecular identifiers was applied to individual cDNA molecules. MiXCR, run by TCRdb on the 5' RACE reads, gives a single entry per CDR3 protein. The table includes around 84,000 distinct CDR3 sequences, roughly an eighth detected once. The TCR was taken from an adult who was a healthcare worker with PCR-confirmed SARS-CoV-2 infection or an uninfected control (not recorded which). The rearrangement joins TRBV5-8 to TRBJ1-3; D is unresolved. The sequenced sample consisted of whole blood. For the CDR3, the DNA is TGTGCCAACGGACGCTCTGGAAACACCATATATTTT. Protein product: CANGRSGNTIYF.